The clone carrying this T cell receptor (beta chain) was seen just once. Germline assignment: CDR1 SGHVS and CDR2 FNYEAQ. Trimming cost V 2 bases and J 7 bases, with 6 bases left between them. This CDR3 has 11 residues. The data derive from a study of blood T cell repertoires in COVID-19. Repertoires were generated with immunoSEQ multiplex PCR, while TCRdb's copy carries only in-frame clones and drops some. The sample records 330,000 or so clones, around 90% being singletons. This TCR came from a man younger than 40 with COVID-19, enrolled during active disease. Sequencing input: peripheral blood. V usage is TRBV7-6 and J usage is TRBJ2-7; D is unclear. The CDR3 bases are TGTGCCAGCAGCTTAAGAGGAGAGCAGTACTTC. Its translation is CASSLRGEQYF.